The 27 T cell receptor beta chains presented below share a single source sample, sequenced in a study of CD8 T cells in ankylosing spondylitis. TCRdb re-called the 5' RACE reads through MiXCR, storing one row per CDR3 protein. There are 150,000 to 200,000 distinct CDR3 sequences in the sample; around 10% occur only once, and about 29% lies in the top ten. The sequenced material came from blood, either unsorted or a sorted T cell fraction (not recorded which). The source is a male donor with ankylosing spondylitis or in good health (not recorded which).

This clonotype showed up just a few times. The genes are TRBV9 and TRBJ2-7, with D perhaps matching TRBD2 (7 bases). Germline CDR1 SGDLS, CDR2 YYNGEE. Trimming removed 3 bases from V and 5 bases from J, with 21 bases in between. This CDR3 is built from 16 residues. The CDR3 sequence is CASSALSRGASNEQYF. Written as DNA, the CDR3 is TGTGCCAGCAGCGCCCTTTCCCGGGGGGCGAGCAACGAGCAGTACTTC.

In its sample, this clonotype was seen a few times. CDR3 in amino acids: CASSQDRGADEQYF. CDR3 DNA: TGTGCCAGCAGCCAGGACAGGGGTGCCGACGAGCAGTACTTC. The V gene is TRBV6-1, the J gene TRBJ2-7; 9 nucleotides line up with TRBD1. The V gene end was trimmed by 6 bases and the J gene end by 5 bases; junction bases not matched to a gene: 8. This CDR3 is built from 14 residues. CDR1 is MNHNS, CDR2 SASEGT, per germline.

This clonotype was observed at least ten times. The J gene is TRBJ2-3, the V gene TRBV24-1, with 8 positions matching TRBD1. The CDR3 runs 18 residues. J lost 4 bases, V lost 0 bases, and 11 bases had no gene match. Germline V gene lookup returns CDR1 KGHDR and CDR2 SFDVKD. The CDR3 protein is CATSDLRGTGKRSDTQYF. CDR3 sequence (DNA): TGTGCCACCAGTGATTTGAGGGGGACAGGAAAAAGATCAGATACGCAGTATTTT.

This clonotype was seen many times. The chain is built from TRBV7-9 and TRBJ2-7; TRBD1 or TRBD2 may be the D gene (5 bases each). The CDR3 spans 14 residues. From germline, CDR1 is SEHNR and CDR2 FQNEAQ (reference sequence). The V and J ends lost 5 bases and 6 bases respectively, with 17 bases between them. CDR3 in amino acids: CASSPSHTRGEQYF. The DNA of the CDR3 is TGTGCCAGCAGCCCCAGCCACACTAGGGGCGAGCAGTACTTC.

The V and J genes are TRBV11-3 and TRBJ1-1; 7 bases agree with TRBD1. The ends lost 4 bases at V and 5 bases at J; junction bases unmatched: 10. The length of the CDR3 is 15 residues. CDR1 is SGHNT, CDR2 YENEEA, per germline. The CDR3 DNA sequence: TGTGCCAGCAGCTCTCGACAGGGACCGAGTACTGAAGCTTTCTTT. Translation: CASSSRQGPSTEAFF. The whole variable domain, remainder taken from reference TRBV11-3 and TRBJ1-1, is EAGVVQSPRYKIIEKKQPVAFWCNPISGHNTLYWYLQNLGQGPELLIRYENEEAVDDSQLPKDRFSAERLKGVDSTLKIQPAELGDSAVYLCASSSRQGPSTEAFFGQGTRLTVV.

This clonotype was seen at least ten times. As DNA, the CDR3 is TGTGCCAGCAGTACCGCCCGGTCCCCTCTGGGCGAGCAGTACTTC. Its translation is CASSTARSPLGEQYF. The gene calls are TRBV6-1 and TRBJ2-7; no clear D. V was trimmed by 5 bases and J by 6 bases, leaving 20 bases between them. CDR1 and CDR2 from the germline V gene are MNHNS and SASEGT. This CDR3 contains 15 residues.

This clonotype was counted many times. CDR3 protein: CAIRTGGINTEAFF. CDR3 DNA: TGTGCCATCAGAACAGGGGGGATAAACACTGAAGCTTTCTTT. The chain uses TRBV10-3 and TRBJ1-1; 8 nucleotides match TRBD1. CDR1 and CDR2 from the germline V gene are ENHRY and SYGVKD. With V trimmed by 6 bases and J by 2 bases, 5 bases remained unmatched. The CDR3 extends over 14 amino acids.

This clonotype was found many times. The chain links TRBV7-9 to TRBJ1-2; D is possibly TRBD1 (5 bases). From germline, CDR1 is SEHNR and CDR2 FQNEAQ (reference sequence). CDR3 size: 16 residues. V lost 4 bases and J lost 4, with 19 bases in between. CDR3 sequence (DNA): TGTGCCAGCAGCTCGACCCGGGGCCGAGCTCCCTATGGCTACACCTTC. This translates into CASSSTRGRAPYGYTF. Full variable domain (remainder filled in from reference TRBV7-9 and TRBJ1-2): DTGVSQNPRHKITKRGQNVTFRCDPISEHNRLYWYRQTLGQGPEFLTYFQNEAQLEKSRLLSDRFSAERPKGSFSTLEIQRTEQGDSAMYLCASSSTRGRAPYGYTFGSGTRLTVV.

This clonotype was seen only a few times. The rearrangement joins TRBV10-3 to TRBJ1-2; D unclear. Trimming pared 6 bases from V and 7 bases from J, leaving 9 bases between. Germline CDR1 is ENHRY and CDR2 is SYGVKD. This CDR3 spans 11 amino acids. The CDR3 nucleotides read TGTGCCATCAGGGAGACCAGTGGCTACACCTTC. Protein product: CAIRETSGYTF.

CDR3 protein: CASSLLQTRGSNYGYTF. CDR3 nucleotides: TGTGCCAGCAGCTTACTACAAACCCGGGGATCTAACTATGGCTACACCTTC. The chain combines TRBV5-6 with TRBJ1-2; D gene uncertain. CDR1 and CDR2 from the germline V gene are SGHDT and YYEEEE. V was cut by 2 bases and J by 0 bases, with 17 bases left in between. This CDR3 has 17 amino acids.

The rearrangement uses TRBV18 and TRBJ2-3; D unresolved. Germline loops: CDR1 KGHSH, CDR2 LQKENI. V was clipped by 6 bases and J by 0 bases, with 16 bases between them. This CDR3 region has 16 residues. DNA for the CDR3: TGTGCCAGCTCGCAACAACCAGTGACTAGCACAGATACGCAGTATTTT. It codes for CASSQQPVTSTDTQYF.

This clonotype showed up many times. This sequence joins TRBV27 and TRBJ1-1, with a tentative D call TRBD1 (6 bases). CDR1 and CDR2 from the germline V gene are MNHEY and SMNVEV (reference sequence). The CDR3 extends over 14 amino acids. V was shortened by 11 bases and J by 3 bases, with 19 bases between the two germline ends. The CDR3 sequence: CASSSGGGDTEAFF. The CDR3 DNA reads as TGTGCCTCCTCCTCGGGAGGGGGTGACACTGAAGCTTTCTTT.

This clonotype was detected a few times. V usage is TRBV28 and J usage is TRBJ2-5; 8 nucleotides line up with TRBD1. The length of the CDR3 is 14 residues. Germline-derived CDR1 and CDR2 are MDHEN and SYDVKM. With 6 bases clipped from V and 5 bases from J, the junction kept 8 bases outside the gene matches. The CDR3, as DNA: TGTGCCAGCAGCGCCCGGACAGGGAGGGAGACCCAGTACTTC. Translating it yields CASSARTGRETQYF.

The CDR3 is CASSPRLAGVGSYNEQFF. The CDR3 DNA follows: TGTGCCAGCAGTCCACGCCTAGCGGGGGTAGGGTCCTACAATGAGCAGTTCTTC. V gene TRBV6-2 or TRBV6-3 combines with J gene TRBJ2-1; TRBD2 matches at 10 bases. The CDR3 is made up of 18 amino acids. Germline V lookup: CDR1 MNHEY, CDR2 SVGEGT. The ends lost 5 bases at V and 1 base at J; junction bases unmatched: 11.

This clonotype was counted only a few times. This chain links TRBV28 with TRBJ2-3, with D perhaps matching TRBD2 (6 bases). There are 15 residues in the CDR3. CDR1 MDHEN and CDR2 SYDVKM come from the germline V gene. With 4 bases removed from V and 6 bases from J, the gap between germline ends came to 17 bases. As DNA, the CDR3 is TGTGCCAGCAGTTCACGACTAGGAGTCCTGGATACGCAGTATTTT. It encodes CASSSRLGVLDTQYF.

This clonotype was recorded a few times. The rearrangement uses TRBV7-2 and TRBJ2-3; 7 positions agree with TRBD2. This CDR3 has 16 residues. Trimming cost V 3 bases and J 4 bases; bases outside gene matches: 10. Germline values: CDR1 SGHTA, CDR2 FQGNSA. The CDR3 here is CASSFIASGRADTQYF. The CDR3 DNA reads TGTGCCAGCAGCTTCATCGCTAGCGGAAGAGCAGATACGCAGTATTTT. Drawing the rest from reference TRBV7-2 and TRBJ2-3, the complete variable domain is GAGVSQSPSNKVTEKGKDVELRCDPISGHTALYWYRQSLGQGLEFLIYFQGNSAPDKSGLPSDRFSAERTGGSVSTLTIQRTQQEDSAVYLCASSFIASGRADTQYFGPGTRLTVL.

The rearrangement uses TRBV9 and TRBJ2-7, with D perhaps matching TRBD2 (5 bases). This CDR3 comprises 18 residues. Germline CDR1 SGDLS, CDR2 YYNGEE. Deletions cut 1 base from V and 0 bases from J, with 20 bases between. The CDR3 DNA sequence: TGTGCCAGCAGCGTATCAATAGAGGGCCCCGCAAGCTCCTACGAGCAGTACTTC. Amino acid sequence: CASSVSIEGPASSYEQYF.

The table lists this clonotype with many counts. The chain is built from TRBV20-1 and TRBJ1-1; D remains unclear. The V gene lost 6 bases and the J gene lost 0 bases, with 14 bases spanning the gap. CDR1 and CDR2 (germline): DFQATT, SNEGSKA (reference sequence). The CDR3 length is 14 residues. The CDR3: CSAPPGALNTEAFF. In nucleotides, the CDR3 is TGCAGTGCCCCGCCGGGAGCCCTGAACACTGAAGCTTTCTTT.

This clonotype appeared many times. The gene calls are TRBV5-1 and TRBJ2-3; TRBD1 matches 7 bases. J was trimmed by 2 bases and V by 3 bases; bases with no gene match: 12. The CDR3 is 17 amino acids. Germline values: CDR1 SGHRS, CDR2 YFSETQ. The CDR3 protein is CASSYTPGGLYTDTQYF. CDR3 sequence (DNA): TGCGCCAGCAGCTATACCCCAGGGGGTTTATACACAGATACGCAGTATTTT.

This clonotype was seen many times. The chain couples TRBV7-6 to TRBJ2-6; D is undetermined. Trimming left V 2 bases short and J 0 bases short, with 14 bases between. The CDR3 loop spans 18 amino acids. Germline-derived CDR1 and CDR2 are SGHVS and FNYEAQ. CDR3 nucleotide sequence: TGTGCCAGCAGCTTAAGTCGAGCCCGACACTCTGGGGCCAACGTCCTGACTTTC. It codes for CASSLSRARHSGANVLTF.

This clonotype was detected ten times or more. The chain joins TRBV12-3 or TRBV12-4 to TRBJ2-7; 9 bases agree with TRBD1. CDR3 length equals 14 residues. V shed 3 bases, J shed 5 bases, and the junction held 5 bases outside the gene matches. CDR3 nucleotide sequence: TGTGCCAGCAGTTTCCCGGGACAGGGTCACGAGCAGTACTTC. Protein product: CASSFPGQGHEQYF.

This clonotype was counted a single time. This sequence joins TRBV7-2 and TRBJ2-3; D call uncertain. Per germline, CDR1 SGHTA and CDR2 FQGNSA. The CDR3 is 14 amino acids. The V end was cut by 1 base, the J end by 1 base, with 6 bases between. This chain's CDR3 is CASSLDSRTDTQYF. The CDR3 DNA follows: TGTGCCAGCAGCTTAGACAGTCGCACAGATACGCAGTATTTT.

This clonotype was detected ten times or more. This sequence joins TRBV29-1 and TRBJ1-1; TRBD1 matches 9 bases. J gave up 1 base and V 5 bases, and 5 bases lay outside the gene matches. Germline lookup yields CDR1 SQVTM and CDR2 ANQGSEA. There are 14 residues in the CDR3. Written as DNA, the CDR3 is TGCAGCGTTATGACAGGGGGGGCGAACACTGAAGCTTTCTTT. This encodes CSVMTGGANTEAFF.

This chain links TRBV5-4 with TRBJ2-1; weak D call: TRBD2 (7 bases). Trimming took 4 bases from V and 8 from J, leaving 19 bases between them. The CDR3 contains 15 residues. CDR1 is SGHNT and CDR2 is YYREEE in the germline V gene (reference sequence). In nucleotides, the CDR3 is TGTGCCAGCAGCCCCCGGGGGGCAGGTGGCGATGAGCAGTTCTTC. This translates into CASSPRGAGGDEQFF.

The V and J genes are TRBV11-1 and TRBJ2-1, with 16 bases aligning to TRBD2. Per germline, CDR1 SGHAT and CDR2 FQDESV (reference sequence). V was pared by 5 bases and J by 0 bases, with 13 bases of the junction left unmatched. The CDR3 is 21 residues long. In nucleotides, the CDR3 is TGTGCCAGCAGCCTCCATCAGGGACTAGCGGGGGGGCTCAGCTCCTACAATGAGCAGTTCTTC. Its translation is CASSLHQGLAGGLSSYNEQFF.

There are a few counts of this clonotype. The V call is TRBV14, the J call TRBJ2-5, with D tentatively TRBD1 or TRBD2 (5 bases each). Per germline, CDR1 SGHDN and CDR2 FVKESK. CDR3 length equals 15 residues. The V end was cut by 3 bases, the J end by 1 base, with 12 bases between. The CDR3 reads CASSQLRGSQETQYF. CDR3 DNA sequence: TGTGCCAGCAGCCAGTTGAGGGGTTCCCAAGAGACCCAGTACTTC.

This rearrangement joins TRBV20-1 to TRBJ2-4; possible D gene TRBD2, 5 bases. The V gene's germline CDR1 is DFQATT and CDR2 SNEGSKA (reference sequence). V lost 3 bases, J lost 0 bases, and 9 bases lay in between. This CDR3 comprises 14 residues. The CDR3 DNA sequence: TGCAGTGCTAGGGCAGGACTAGCCAAAAACATTCAGTACTTC. Translated, it gives CSARAGLAKNIQYF.